This TCR beta chain was captured by sequencing in a study of response to subunit inactivated influenza vaccine. Note on this clonotype: Its target is not known.

Regarding the study as a whole: With each seasonal influenza vaccination, the authors suggested, few new T cells are recruited.

V was cut by 0 bases and J by 0 bases, with 9 bases left in between. The germline V gene encodes CDR1 LNHNV and CDR2 YYDKDF (reference sequence). The CDR3 extends over 16 amino acids. TCRdb re-called the RT-PCR reads through MiXCR, storing one row per CDR3 protein. The sample holds fewer than 550,000 distinct CDR3 sequences, over 25% seen once. The genes are TRBV15 and TRBJ2-1; D possibly corresponds to TRBD2 (6 bases). This material consisted of CD4+ T cells sorted from PBMCs, taken roughly 5 days after vaccination. This TCR was recovered from a man in his fifties or sixties who received an inactivated influenza vaccine. CDR3 nucleotide sequence: TGTGCCACCAGCAGAGATCGGGGGAGCTCCTACAATGAGCAGTTCTTC. Its translation is CATSRDRGSSYNEQFF.